Below, one TCR beta chain is given with its context. This sample stems from a study of cytomegalovirus exposure and HLA in healthy donors. The assay was immunoSEQ multiplex PCR, and TCRdb's table has in-frame clones only and misses some. In the table there are a few hundred thousand clones, about 90% of which are singletons. Germline V lookup: CDR1 MDHEN, CDR2 SYDVKM. Trimming cost V 5 bases and J 0 bases, with 11 bases left between them. The CDR3 sequence is 15 residues long. The J gene is TRBJ1-5, the V gene TRBV28, with D possibly TRBD1 on 5 matching bases. The receptor was derived from a man between 18 and 29 years old in good health and CMV-seropositive. Sequenced material: PBMCs. CDR3 sequence: CASSPDSYSNQPQHF. The CDR3 nucleotides read TGTGCCAGCAGTCCTGACAGCTATAGCAATCAGCCCCAGCATTTT. The complete variable domain, with remaining parts taken from reference TRBV28 and TRBJ1-5, reads DVKVTQSSRYLVKRTGEKVFLECVQDMDHENMFWYRQDPGLGLRLIYFSYDVKMKEKGDIPEGYSVSREKKERFSLILESASTNQTSMYLCASSPDSYSNQPQHFGDGTRLSIL.